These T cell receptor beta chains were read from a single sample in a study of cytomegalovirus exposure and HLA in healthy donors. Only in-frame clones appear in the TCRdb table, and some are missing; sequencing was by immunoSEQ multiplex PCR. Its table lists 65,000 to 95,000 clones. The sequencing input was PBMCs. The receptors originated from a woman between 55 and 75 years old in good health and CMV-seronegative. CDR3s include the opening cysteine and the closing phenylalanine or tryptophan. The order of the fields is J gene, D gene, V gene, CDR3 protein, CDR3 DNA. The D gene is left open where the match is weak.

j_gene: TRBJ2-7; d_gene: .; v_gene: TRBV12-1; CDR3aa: CASSFWLRDRDYEQYF; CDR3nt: TGTGCCAGCAGCTTTTGGCTCCGGGACAGGGACTACGAGCAGTACTTC
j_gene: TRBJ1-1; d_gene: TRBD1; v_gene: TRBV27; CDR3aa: CASSLQGAAETFF; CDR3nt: TGTGCCAGCAGCCTACAGGGGGCCGCTGAAACTTTCTTT
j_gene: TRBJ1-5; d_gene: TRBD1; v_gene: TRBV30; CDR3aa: CAWGQVGGQPQHF; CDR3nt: TGTGCCTGGGGACAGGTTGGGGGTCAGCCCCAGCATTTT
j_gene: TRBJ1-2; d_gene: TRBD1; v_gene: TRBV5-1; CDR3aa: CASSLEGDRYYGYTF; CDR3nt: TGCGCCAGCAGCTTGGAGGGGGACAGGTACTATGGCTACACCTTC
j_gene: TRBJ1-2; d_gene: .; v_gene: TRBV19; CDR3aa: CASSSLTGYGYTF; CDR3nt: TGTGCCAGTAGTAGTCTCACGGGCTATGGCTACACCTTC
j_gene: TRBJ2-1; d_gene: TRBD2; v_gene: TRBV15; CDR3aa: CATSRDLGGLAGNNEQFF; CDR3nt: TGTGCCACCAGCAGAGATCTAGGGGGACTAGCGGGAAACAATGAGCAGTTCTTC
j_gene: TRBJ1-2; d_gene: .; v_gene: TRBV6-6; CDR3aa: CASSYETAPNYGYTF; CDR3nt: TGTGCCAGCAGTTACGAGACAGCTCCTAACTATGGCTACACCTTC
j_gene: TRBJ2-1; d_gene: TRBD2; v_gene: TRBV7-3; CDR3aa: CASSLRGAGGLNEQFF; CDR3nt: TGTGCCAGCAGCTTAAGGGGAGCGGGAGGGTTAAATGAGCAGTTCTTC
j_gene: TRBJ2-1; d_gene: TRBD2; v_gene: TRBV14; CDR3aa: CASSQGYVTSGRQMNEQFF; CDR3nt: TGTGCCAGCAGCCAAGGCTACGTGACTAGCGGGAGACAGATGAATGAGCAGTTCTTC
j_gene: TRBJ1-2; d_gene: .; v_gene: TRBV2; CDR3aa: CASSLSPGNYGYTF; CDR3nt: TGTGCCAGCTCTCTTAGTCCGGGGAACTATGGCTACACCTTC
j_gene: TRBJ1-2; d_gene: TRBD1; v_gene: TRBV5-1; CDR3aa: CASSFQTGGDGYTF; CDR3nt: TGCGCCAGCAGCTTCCAAACAGGGGGCGATGGCTACACCTTC
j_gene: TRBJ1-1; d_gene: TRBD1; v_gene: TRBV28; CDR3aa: CASSLGQTNTEAFF; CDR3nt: TGTGCCAGCAGCTTGGGACAGACGAACACTGAAGCTTTCTTT
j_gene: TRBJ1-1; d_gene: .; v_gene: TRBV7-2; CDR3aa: CASSPQGAEAFF; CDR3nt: TGTGCCAGCAGCCCTCAAGGGGCTGAAGCTTTCTTT
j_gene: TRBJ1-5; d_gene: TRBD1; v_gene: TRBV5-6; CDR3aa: CASSLDRGGNQPQHF; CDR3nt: TGTGCCAGCAGCTTGGACAGGGGAGGCAATCAGCCCCAGCATTTT
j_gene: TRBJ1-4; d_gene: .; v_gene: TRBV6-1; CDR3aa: CASSEGYRATNEKLFF; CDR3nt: TGTGCCAGCAGTGAAGGGTACAGGGCAACTAATGAAAAACTGTTTTTT
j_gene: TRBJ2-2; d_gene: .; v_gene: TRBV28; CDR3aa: CASSRLLVLRDTGELFF; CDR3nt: TGTGCCAGCAGCCGCCTCTTAGTCTTACGGGACACCGGGGAGCTGTTTTTT
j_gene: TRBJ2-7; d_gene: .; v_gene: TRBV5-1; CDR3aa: CASSLAAGEGYEQYF; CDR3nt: TGCGCCAGCAGCTTGGCGGCAGGGGAAGGCTACGAGCAGTACTTC
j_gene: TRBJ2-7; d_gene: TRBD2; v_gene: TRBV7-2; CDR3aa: CASTLAGGPSYEQYF; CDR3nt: TGTGCCAGCACCCTAGCGGGAGGCCCCTCCTACGAGCAGTACTTC
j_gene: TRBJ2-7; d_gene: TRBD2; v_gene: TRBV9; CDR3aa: CASSVTSGSGLQYF; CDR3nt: TGTGCCAGCAGCGTGACTAGCGGGAGTGGTTTGCAGTACTTC
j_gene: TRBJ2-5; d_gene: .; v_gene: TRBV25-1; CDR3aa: CASSRGGTQYF; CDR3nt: TGTGCCAGCAGCCGCGGAGGGACCCAGTACTTC
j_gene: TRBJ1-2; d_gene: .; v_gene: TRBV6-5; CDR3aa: CASRAIPGGYGYTF; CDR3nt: TGTGCCAGCAGGGCTATCCCGGGGGGCTATGGCTACACCTTC
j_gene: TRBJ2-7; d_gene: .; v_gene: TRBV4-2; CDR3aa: CASSPGIGGVYEQYF; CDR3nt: TGTGCCAGCAGCCCGGGCATCGGGGGTGTGTACGAGCAGTACTTC
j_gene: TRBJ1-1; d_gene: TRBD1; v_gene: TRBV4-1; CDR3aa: CASSPRKGADTEAFF; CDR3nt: TGCGCCAGCAGCCCCCGGAAGGGGGCGGACACTGAAGCTTTCTTT
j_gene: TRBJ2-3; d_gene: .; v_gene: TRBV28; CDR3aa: CASIPGSTDTQYF; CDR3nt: TGTGCCAGCATTCCCGGGTCCACAGATACGCAGTATTTT
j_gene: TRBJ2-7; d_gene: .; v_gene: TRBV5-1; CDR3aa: CASSLGSGYEQYF; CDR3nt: TGCGCCAGCAGCTTGGGGAGCGGGTACGAGCAGTACTTC
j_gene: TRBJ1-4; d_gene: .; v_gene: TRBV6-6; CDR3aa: CASRRYRDANEKLFF; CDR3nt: TGTGCCAGCAGAAGATACAGGGATGCTAATGAAAAACTGTTTTTT
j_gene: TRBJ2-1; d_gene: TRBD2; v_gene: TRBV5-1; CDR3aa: CASIEGASGENEQFF; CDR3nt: TGCGCCAGCATCGAGGGGGCTAGCGGGGAAAATGAGCAGTTCTTC
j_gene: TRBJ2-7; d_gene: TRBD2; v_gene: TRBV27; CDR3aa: CASSYLAVPSYEQYF; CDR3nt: TGTGCCAGCAGTTATCTAGCGGTTCCGTCCTACGAGCAGTACTTC
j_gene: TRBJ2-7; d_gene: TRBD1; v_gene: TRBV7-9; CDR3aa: CASSLITGGGYEQYF; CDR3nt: TGTGCCAGCAGCTTAATAACAGGGGGCGGCTACGAGCAGTACTTC
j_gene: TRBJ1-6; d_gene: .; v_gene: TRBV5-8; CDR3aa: CASRRDVSSYNSPLHF; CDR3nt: TGTGCCAGCAGGCGGGACGTGAGCTCCTATAATTCACCCCTCCACTTT
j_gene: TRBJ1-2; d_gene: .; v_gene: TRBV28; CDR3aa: CASSLSVRLGYGYTF; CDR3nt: TGTGCCAGCAGTTTATCGGTTAGACTAGGCTATGGCTACACCTTC
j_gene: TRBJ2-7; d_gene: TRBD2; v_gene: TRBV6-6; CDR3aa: CASRVAGGLSYEQYF; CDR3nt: TGTGCCAGCAGGGTAGCGGGAGGGCTTTCCTACGAGCAGTACTTC
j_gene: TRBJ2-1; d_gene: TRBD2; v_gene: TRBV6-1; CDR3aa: CASSDSGRVNQQFF; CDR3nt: TGTGCCAGCAGTGATAGCGGGAGGGTTAATCAGCAGTTCTTC
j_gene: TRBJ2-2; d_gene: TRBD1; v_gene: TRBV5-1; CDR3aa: CASSLGDREDTGELFF; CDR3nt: TGCGCCAGCAGCTTGGGGGACAGGGAAGACACCGGGGAGCTGTTTTTT
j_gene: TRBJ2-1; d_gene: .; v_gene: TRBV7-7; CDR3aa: CASSPSGGSNEQFF; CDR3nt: TGTGCTAGCAGCCCGAGTGGGGGGAGCAATGAGCAGTTCTTC
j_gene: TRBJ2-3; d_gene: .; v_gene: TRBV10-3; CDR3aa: CAIRLGLSTNTQYF; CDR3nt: TGTGCCATCAGACTCGGACTAAGCACAAATACGCAGTATTTT
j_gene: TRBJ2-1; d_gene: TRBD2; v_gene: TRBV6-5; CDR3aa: CASKPGLAVEPFF; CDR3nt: TGTGCCAGCAAACCGGGACTAGCGGTAGAACCGTTCTTC
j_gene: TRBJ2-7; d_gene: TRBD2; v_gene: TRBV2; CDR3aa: CASSGEGVGYEQYF; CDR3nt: TGTGCCAGCAGTGGGGAGGGAGTGGGTTACGAGCAGTACTTC
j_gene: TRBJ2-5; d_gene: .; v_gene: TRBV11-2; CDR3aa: CASSLYVTAIEAQYF; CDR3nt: TGTGCCAGCAGCTTATATGTGACAGCCATCGAGGCCCAGTACTTC
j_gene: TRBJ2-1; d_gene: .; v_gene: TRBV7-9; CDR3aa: CASSIRSGDNEQFF; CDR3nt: TGTGCCAGCAGCATACGTAGCGGAGACAATGAGCAGTTCTTC
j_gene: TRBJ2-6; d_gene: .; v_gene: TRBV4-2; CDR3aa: CASSQGRDSLNPGANVLTF; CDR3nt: TGTGCCAGCAGCCAAGGGAGGGACAGTTTAAATCCTGGGGCCAACGTCCTGACTTTC
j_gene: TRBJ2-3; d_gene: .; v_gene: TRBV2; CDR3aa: CASLVGGGLSDTQYF; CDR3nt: TGTGCCAGCCTGGTGGGTGGGGGCCTCTCAGATACGCAGTATTTT
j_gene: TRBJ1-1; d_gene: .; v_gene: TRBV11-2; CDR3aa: CASSLDYSRLYLGNTEAFF; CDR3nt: TGTGCCAGCAGCTTAGATTACAGTCGTCTTTATCTGGGGAACACTGAAGCTTTCTTT
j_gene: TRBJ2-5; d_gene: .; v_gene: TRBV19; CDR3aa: CASSSILAGGETQYF; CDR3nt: TGTGCCAGTAGTTCCATACTAGCTGGGGGAGAGACCCAGTACTTC
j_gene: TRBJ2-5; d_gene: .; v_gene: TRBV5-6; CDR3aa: CASSRGETQYF; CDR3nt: TGTGCCAGCAGCCGCGGGGAGACCCAGTACTTC
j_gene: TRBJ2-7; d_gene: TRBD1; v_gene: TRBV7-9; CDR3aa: CASSLALTGPRLDEQYF; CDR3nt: TGTGCCAGCAGCTTAGCTCTGACAGGGCCCCGACTTGACGAGCAGTACTTC
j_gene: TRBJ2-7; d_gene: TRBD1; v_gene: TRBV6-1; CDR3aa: CASRAGTDYEQYF; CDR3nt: TGTGCCAGCAGAGCCGGGACAGACTACGAGCAGTACTTC
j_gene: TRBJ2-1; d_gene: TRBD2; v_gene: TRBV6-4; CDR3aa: CASSPHSGRDYNEQFF; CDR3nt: TGTGCCAGCAGTCCGCATAGCGGGAGAGATTACAATGAGCAGTTCTTC
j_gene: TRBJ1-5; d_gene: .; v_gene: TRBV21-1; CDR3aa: CASSSKLTGPPYNQPQHF; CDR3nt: TGTGCCAGCAGCAGTAAACTCACAGGGCCCCCTTACAATCAGCCCCAGCATTTT
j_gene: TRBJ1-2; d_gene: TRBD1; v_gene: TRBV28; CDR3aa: CASRPGTGFGANYGYTF; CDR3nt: TGTGCCAGTCGTCCCGGGACAGGGTTCGGGGCTAACTATGGCTACACCTTC
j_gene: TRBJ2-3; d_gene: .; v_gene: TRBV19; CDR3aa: CASRGENTDTQYF; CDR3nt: TGTGCCAGTAGAGGGGAAAACACAGATACGCAGTATTTT
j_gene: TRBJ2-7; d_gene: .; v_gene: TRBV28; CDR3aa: CASSTPGGVGKYF; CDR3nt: TGTGCCAGCAGTACCCCGGGCGGGGTTGGCAAGTACTTC
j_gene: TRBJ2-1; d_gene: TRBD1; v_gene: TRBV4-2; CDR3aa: CASSQEGTGGSNEQFF; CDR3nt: TGTGCCAGCAGCCAAGAAGGTACAGGGGGCTCGAATGAGCAGTTCTTC
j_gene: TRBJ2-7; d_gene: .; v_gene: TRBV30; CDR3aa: CAWSVMSRGRKYEQYF; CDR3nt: TGTGCCTGGAGTGTAATGTCTCGCGGGCGAAAATACGAGCAGTACTTC
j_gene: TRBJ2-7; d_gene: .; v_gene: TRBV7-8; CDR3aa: CASSLADSGYEQYF; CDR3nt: TGTGCCAGCAGCTTAGCCGATAGCGGCTACGAGCAGTACTTC
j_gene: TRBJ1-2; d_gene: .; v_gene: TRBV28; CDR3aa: CASHRDGYTF; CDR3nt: TGTGCCAGCCACCGGGATGGCTACACCTTC
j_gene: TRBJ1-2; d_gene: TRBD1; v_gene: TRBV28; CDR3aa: CASRDRDRGVYDGYTF; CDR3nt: TGTGCCAGCAGGGACCGGGACAGGGGGGTATATGATGGCTACACCTTC